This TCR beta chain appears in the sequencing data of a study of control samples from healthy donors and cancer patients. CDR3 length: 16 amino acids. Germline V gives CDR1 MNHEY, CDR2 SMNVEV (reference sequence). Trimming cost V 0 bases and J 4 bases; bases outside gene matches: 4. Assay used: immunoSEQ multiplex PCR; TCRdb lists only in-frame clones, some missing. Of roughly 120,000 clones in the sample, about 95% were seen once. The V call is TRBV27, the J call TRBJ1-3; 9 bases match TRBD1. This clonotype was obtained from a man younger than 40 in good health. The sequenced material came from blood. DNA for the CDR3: TGTGCCAGCAGTTTATCGAGGACAGGGGTCGGAAACACCATATATTTT. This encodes CASSLSRTGVGNTIYF.